This TCR beta chain was sequenced in a study of human T cells and chemical hapten exposure. About the research overall: For the roughly 25-week duration of the study, patients were given weekly doses of diphenylcyclopropenone on the scalp. Alopecia areata, totalis or universalis affected patients who were mostly female.

Time point indicated: patch test 3, about 24 weeks after DPC sensitization. Treatment given: therapeutic diphenylcyclopropenone sensitization with weekly scalp DPC. As processed by the authors: Sample-level TCR yields exhibited a median of 95,638, with a range of roughly 20,000 to 750,000. TCRdb fed the RACE reads into MiXCR, producing one record per CDR3 protein. Here the V and J calls rest on TCRdb's processing, not on the authors' analysis. The sample yields about 160,000 distinct CDR3 sequences, roughly 25% seen once. Per the germline V gene, CDR1 is MNHEY and CDR2 is SVGEGT. Trimming cost V 8 bases and J 4 bases, with 7 bases left between them. This CDR3 contains 11 residues.

This specimen consisted of whole blood, obtained in connection with sensitization to the hapten diphenylcyclopropenone (DPC). This clonotype originated in a woman between 18 and 29 years old with alopecia areata. Some clones in this sample may be carry-over from other donors' samples. The chain employs TRBV6-2 or TRBV6-3 and TRBJ2-3, with D possibly TRBD2 on 5 matching bases. CDR3 sequence: CASLGADTQYF. Written as DNA, the CDR3 is TGTGCCAGCTTGGGAGCAGATACGCAGTATTTT.